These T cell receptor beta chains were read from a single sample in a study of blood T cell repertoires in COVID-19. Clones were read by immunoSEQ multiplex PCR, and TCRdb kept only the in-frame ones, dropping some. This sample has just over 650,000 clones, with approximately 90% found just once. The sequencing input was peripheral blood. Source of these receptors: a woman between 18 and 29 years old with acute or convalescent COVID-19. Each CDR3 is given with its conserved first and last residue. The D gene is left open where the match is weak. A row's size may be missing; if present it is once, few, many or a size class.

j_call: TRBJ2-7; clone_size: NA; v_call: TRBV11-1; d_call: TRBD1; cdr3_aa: CASSLGQGFYEQYF; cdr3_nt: TGTGCCAGCAGCTTAGGACAGGGATTCTACGAGCAGTACTTC
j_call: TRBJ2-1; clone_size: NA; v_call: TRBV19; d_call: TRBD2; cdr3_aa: CASSIGSLAGVNEQFF; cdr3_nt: TGTGCCAGTAGTATAGGTAGCCTAGCGGGGGTCAATGAGCAGTTCTTC
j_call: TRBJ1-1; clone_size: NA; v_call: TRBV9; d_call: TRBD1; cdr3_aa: CASSRGGNTEAFF; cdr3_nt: TGTGCCAGCAGCAGAGGGGGCAACACTGAAGCTTTCTTT
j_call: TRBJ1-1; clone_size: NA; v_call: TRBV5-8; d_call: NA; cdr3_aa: CASNPTDPNTEAFF; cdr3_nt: TGTGCCAGCAACCCGACAGACCCGAACACTGAAGCTTTCTTT
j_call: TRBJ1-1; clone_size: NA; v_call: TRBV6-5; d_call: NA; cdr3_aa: CASSYSGRYTEAFF; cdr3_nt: TGTGCCAGCAGTTACTCGGGGAGATACACTGAAGCTTTCTTT
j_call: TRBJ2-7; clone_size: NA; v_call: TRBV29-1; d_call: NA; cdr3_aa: CSVVPGIAYEQYF; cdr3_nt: TGCAGCGTTGTTCCAGGGATCGCCTACGAGCAGTACTTC
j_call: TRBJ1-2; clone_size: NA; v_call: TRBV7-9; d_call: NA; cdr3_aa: CASSLNSGGYTF; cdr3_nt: TGTGCCAGCAGCCTAAACTCGGGGGGCTACACCTTC
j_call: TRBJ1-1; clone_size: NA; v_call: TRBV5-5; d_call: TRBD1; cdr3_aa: CASTSFTGGVPEAFF; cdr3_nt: TGTGCCAGCACCTCCTTTACAGGGGGAGTTCCTGAAGCTTTCTTT
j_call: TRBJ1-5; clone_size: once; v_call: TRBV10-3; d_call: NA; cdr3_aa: CAISDPRETENDQPQHF; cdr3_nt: TGTGCCATCAGTGACCCCCGTGAGACAGAAAATGATCAGCCCCAGCATTTT
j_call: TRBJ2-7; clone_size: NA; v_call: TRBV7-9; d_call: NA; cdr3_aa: CASSLAGGSYEQYF; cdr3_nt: TGTGCCAGCAGCTTAGCGGGGGGTTCCTACGAGCAGTACTTC
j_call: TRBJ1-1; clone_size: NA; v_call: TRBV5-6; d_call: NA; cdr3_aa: CASTGTTNTEAFF; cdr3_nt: TGTGCCAGCACCGGGACAACGAACACTGAAGCTTTCTTT
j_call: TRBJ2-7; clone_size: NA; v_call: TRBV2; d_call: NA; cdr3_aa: CASRLYRDEQYF; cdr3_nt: TGTGCCAGCAGACTATACAGGGACGAGCAGTACTTC
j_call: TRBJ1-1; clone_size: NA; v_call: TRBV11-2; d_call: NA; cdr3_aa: CASSLGLFAEAFF; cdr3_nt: TGTGCCAGCAGCTTAGGTCTATTCGCTGAAGCTTTCTTT
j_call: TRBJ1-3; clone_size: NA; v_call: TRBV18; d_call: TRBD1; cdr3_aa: CASSTNPQGADTIYF; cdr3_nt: TGTGCCAGCTCAACCAATCCTCAGGGGGCGGACACCATATATTTT
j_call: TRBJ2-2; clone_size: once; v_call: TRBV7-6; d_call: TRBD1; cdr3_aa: CASSPGTATGELFF; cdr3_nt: TGTGCCAGCAGCCCCGGGACAGCCACCGGGGAGCTGTTTTTT
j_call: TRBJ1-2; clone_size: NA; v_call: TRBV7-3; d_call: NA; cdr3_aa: CASSLKLGRSYGYTF; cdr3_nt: TGTGCCAGCAGCTTAAAGTTGGGCCGCTCCTATGGCTACACCTTC
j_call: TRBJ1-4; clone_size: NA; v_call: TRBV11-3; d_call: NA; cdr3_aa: CASSPSVERSEKLFF; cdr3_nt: TGTGCCAGCAGCCCATCGGTCGAAAGGAGTGAAAAACTGTTTTTT